A selection of T cell receptor beta chains follows, all from one sample in a study of T cell responses to AZD1222 COVID-19 vaccine. Assay used: immunoSEQ multiplex PCR; TCRdb lists only in-frame clones, some missing. The sample yields about 180,000 clones, 88% seen once. The sample was peripheral blood, taken 28 days after the second AZD1222 dose. These receptors were taken from an adult who received the AZD1222 COVID-19 vaccine. CDR3s include the opening cysteine and the closing phenylalanine or tryptophan. D genes are given only for firm matches. Size is omitted from some rows. Given values are once, few, many or a class for expanded clones.

d_gene,abundance,j_gene,len,v_gene,CDR3aa,CDR3nt
-,-,TRBJ2-2,15,TRBV7-2,CASTPGGRGTGELFF,TGTGCCAGCACCCCCGGGGGGCGTGGCACCGGGGAGCTGTTTTTT
-,-,TRBJ2-3,15,TRBV3-1/TRBV3-2,CASSRPSVGMDTQYF,TGTGCCAGCAGCCGACCTAGCGTGGGGATGGATACGCAGTATTTT
-,-,TRBJ2-2,14,TRBV4-3,CASSQHGSPGELFF,TGCGCCAGCAGCCAACACGGTTCTCCCGGGGAGCTGTTTTTT
-,once,TRBJ2-5,11,TRBV29-1,CSIRWQETQYF,TGCAGCATCAGGTGGCAAGAGACCCAGTACTTC
-,-,TRBJ1-4,13,TRBV30,CAWGGTGAEKLFF,TGTGCCTGGGGAGGAACGGGGGCTGAAAAACTGTTTTTT
-,-,TRBJ1-6,15,TRBV7-2,CASSALWGVASPLHF,TGTGCCAGCAGCGCCTTATGGGGGGTGGCTTCACCCCTCCACTTT
-,-,TRBJ1-3,16,TRBV6-1,CASSEAAGMGGNTIYF,TGTGCCAGCAGTGAAGCGGCAGGGATGGGCGGAAACACCATATATTTT
TRBD1,-,TRBJ1-2,16,TRBV5-1,CASSPRTGGSNYGYTF,TGCGCCAGCAGCCCCCGGACAGGGGGATCTAACTATGGCTACACCTTC
TRBD1,-,TRBJ2-2,16,TRBV5-1,CASSYRTGPNTGELFF,TGCGCCAGCAGCTATCGGACAGGGCCGAACACCGGGGAGCTGTTTTTT
-,-,TRBJ1-3,14,TRBV28,CASSLSGAGNTIYF,TGTGCCAGCAGTTTATCGGGGGCTGGAAACACCATATATTTT
-,-,TRBJ1-4,15,TRBV18,CASSPLSDRNEKLFF,TGTGCCAGCTCACCACTATCGGACAGAAATGAAAAACTGTTTTTT
-,-,TRBJ2-3,13,TRBV5-6,CASSLASTDTQYF,TGTGCCAGCAGCTTGGCCAGCACAGATACGCAGTATTTT
-,-,TRBJ1-4,14,TRBV30,CALNGEGLNEKLFF,TGTGCCTTGAATGGTGAGGGTCTGAATGAAAAACTGTTTTTT
TRBD2,-,TRBJ2-2,16,TRBV11-2,CASSLVGLADTGELFF,TGTGCCAGCAGCTTAGTAGGGCTAGCGGACACCGGGGAGCTGTTTTTT
-,-,TRBJ2-2,16,TRBV11-3,CASSRRDPRGTGELFF,TGTGCCAGCAGCCGACGGGACCCTCGGGGCACCGGGGAGCTGTTTTTT
-,-,TRBJ2-3,15,TRBV11-3,CASSLGPLPTDTQYF,TGTGCCAGCAGCTTAGGTCCACTCCCCACAGATACGCAGTATTTT
-,-,TRBJ2-7,12,TRBV28,CASTAGVVEQYF,TGTGCCAGCACGGCAGGGGTCGTCGAGCAGTACTTC
-,-,TRBJ2-3,15,TRBV3-1/TRBV3-2,CASSQDPGSGNTQYF,TGTGCCAGCAGCCAAGATCCGGGGTCCGGGAATACGCAGTATTTT
-,few,TRBJ1-1,14,TRBV11-1,CASSSGGRNTEAFF,TGTGCCAGCAGCTCGGGGGGGAGAAACACTGAAGCTTTCTTT
TRBD1,-,TRBJ2-2,14,TRBV6-5,CASSSGQGTGELFF,TGTGCCAGCAGTTCGGGACAGGGTACCGGGGAGCTGTTTTTT
-,-,TRBJ1-6,14,TRBV6-5,CASRGAFANSPLHF,TGTGCCAGCAGGGGGGCATTTGCTAATTCACCCCTCCACTTT
TRBD2,-,TRBJ2-1,15,TRBV5-1,CASSLDGGGYNEQFF,TGCGCCAGCAGCTTGGATGGCGGGGGATACAATGAGCAGTTCTTC
TRBD1,-,TRBJ1-1,14,TRBV5-1,CASRWGQLNTEAFF,TGCGCCAGCAGATGGGGACAGCTGAACACTGAAGCTTTCTTT
-,-,TRBJ2-5,14,TRBV30,CAWSAGSSGETQYF,TGTGCCTGGAGTGCAGGGTCTAGTGGAGAGACCCAGTACTTC
-,-,TRBJ1-1,13,TRBV12-3/TRBV12-4,CASSPRDAGSAFF,TGTGCCAGCAGTCCCCGGGACGCCGGCTCAGCTTTCTTT
TRBD1,-,TRBJ2-4,13,TRBV7-9,CASSLSQGTDRYF,TGTGCCAGCAGCTTATCCCAAGGGACAGATCGGTACTTC
TRBD1,once,TRBJ1-1,15,TRBV5-1,CASSLAGTGVTEAFF,TGCGCCAGCAGCTTGGCGGGGACAGGGGTCACTGAAGCTTTCTTT
TRBD2,-,TRBJ2-3,16,TRBV2,CASSGSGGGLTDTQYF,TGTGCCAGCAGTGGAAGCGGGGGAGGACTCACAGATACGCAGTATTTT
-,-,TRBJ2-3,15,TRBV2,CASSDMGRGTDTQYF,TGTGCCAGCAGTGATATGGGGCGAGGAACAGATACGCAGTATTTT
TRBD1,-,TRBJ1-5,13,TRBV11-2,CASSLAGGQPQHF,TGTGCCAGCAGCTTAGCAGGGGGACAGCCCCAGCATTTT
TRBD1,-,TRBJ1-2,15,TRBV6-1,CASSAPGTGEDGYTF,TGTGCCAGCAGTGCCCCCGGGACAGGGGAGGATGGCTACACCTTC
-,-,TRBJ2-1,16,TRBV19,CASSFPAASSYNEQFF,TGTGCCAGTAGTTTCCCGGCCGCGAGCTCCTACAATGAGCAGTTCTTC
-,-,TRBJ1-1,13,TRBV28,CASNKAGGRRAFF,TGTGCCAGCAATAAGGCGGGGGGGAGGAGAGCTTTCTTT
TRBD1,-,TRBJ2-7,14,TRBV30,CAWITGTGSYEQYF,TGTGCCTGGATAACCGGGACAGGTTCCTACGAGCAGTACTTC
TRBD2,-,TRBJ2-1,14,TRBV10-3,CAIRASGGRNEQFF,TGTGCCATCAGGGCTAGCGGGGGAAGAAATGAGCAGTTCTTC
TRBD1,-,TRBJ1-5,14,TRBV19,CASTEITGGQPQHF,TGTGCCAGTACTGAGATAACAGGGGGACAGCCCCAGCATTTT
-,-,TRBJ2-1,15,TRBV11-2,CASSFGGRSYNEQFF,TGTGCCAGCAGCTTCGGGGGCCGGTCCTACAATGAGCAGTTCTTC
-,-,TRBJ1-1,14,TRBV4-2,CASSQEIGKQEAFF,TGTGCCAGCAGCCAAGAAATTGGAAAACAGGAAGCTTTCTTT
TRBD1,-,TRBJ2-7,17,TRBV5-4,CASSFDLGQRGPYEQYF,TGTGCCAGCAGCTTTGACTTGGGACAGCGAGGTCCCTACGAGCAGTACTTC
-,-,TRBJ2-5,12,TRBV2,CASINREGTQYF,TGTGCCAGCATTAACAGGGAGGGGACCCAGTACTTC
TRBD1,-,TRBJ1-4,14,TRBV28,CASNLDRGQEKLFF,TGTGCCAGCAACTTGGACAGGGGGCAGGAAAAACTGTTTTTT
-,-,TRBJ2-1,11,TRBV6-5,CAVGTPNEQFF,TGTGCAGTCGGGACTCCGAATGAGCAGTTCTTC
TRBD1,-,TRBJ1-4,15,TRBV2,CASSETGVASEKLFF,TGTGCCAGCAGCGAAACAGGGGTGGCAAGTGAAAAACTGTTTTTT
-,-,TRBJ1-5,13,TRBV6-5,CASRDDSNQPQHF,TGTGCCAGCAGGGACGATAGCAATCAGCCCCAGCATTTT
TRBD1,-,TRBJ2-3,17,TRBV6-4,CASRDTGTVRAADTQYF,TGTGCCAGCAGGGACACAGGGACAGTGCGGGCAGCAGATACGCAGTATTTT
-,-,TRBJ2-2,14,TRBV3-1/TRBV3-2,CASSQGAYTGELFF,TGTGCCAGCAGCCAGGGCGCGTACACCGGGGAGCTGTTTTTT
-,-,TRBJ2-2,14,TRBV7-9,CASSLGFDTGELFF,TGTGCCAGCAGCTTGGGGTTTGACACCGGGGAGCTGTTTTTT
TRBD2,few,TRBJ2-2,16,TRBV6-1,CASSERLAGNTGELFF,TGTGCCAGCAGTGAAAGACTAGCGGGGAACACCGGGGAGCTGTTTTTT
-,few,TRBJ2-1,14,TRBV9,CASSVSGQPHEQFF,TGTGCCAGCAGCGTTAGCGGACAGCCCCATGAGCAGTTCTTC
-,-,TRBJ2-2,14,TRBV10-1,CASSGGINTGELFF,TGCGCCAGCAGTGGAGGGATCAACACCGGGGAGCTGTTTTTT
-,-,TRBJ1-2,17,TRBV15,CATSRGPRALGYYGYTF,TGTGCCACCAGCAGGGGCCCCCGAGCCTTAGGGTACTATGGCTACACCTTC
TRBD2,-,TRBJ2-1,15,TRBV9,CASSPRGGARGEQFF,TGTGCCAGCAGCCCTCGGGGAGGGGCGAGGGGTGAGCAGTTCTTC
-,medium-sized,TRBJ1-1,13,TRBV30,CAWSTPLTRNAFF,TGTGCCTGGAGTACCCCATTGACACGAAATGCTTTCTTT
TRBD2,-,TRBJ2-7,15,TRBV10-3,CAISTILAGAHEQYF,TGTGCCATCAGTACGATACTAGCGGGGGCTCACGAGCAGTACTTC
-,-,TRBJ1-5,13,TRBV10-2,CASRPGGNQPQHF,TGCGCCAGCCGCCCAGGGGGCAATCAGCCCCAGCATTTT
-,-,TRBJ2-3,16,TRBV9,CASSPVGPSSTDTQYF,TGTGCCAGCAGCCCGGTAGGGCCTTCGAGCACAGATACGCAGTATTTT
-,-,TRBJ2-7,12,TRBV12-3/TRBV12-4,CASAVRDYEQYF,TGTGCCAGCGCCGTCCGAGACTACGAGCAGTACTTC
TRBD1,-,TRBJ1-1,14,TRBV6-5,CASSLTTGSTEAFF,TGTGCCAGCAGTTTGACGACAGGGTCGACTGAAGCTTTCTTT
-,many,TRBJ1-3,13,TRBV19,CASSPVIGNTIYF,TGTGCCAGTAGTCCCGTAATTGGAAACACCATATATTTT
-,-,TRBJ2-7,14,TRBV5-1,CASSLATFSYEQYF,TGCGCCAGCAGCTTGGCCACCTTCTCCTACGAGCAGTACTTC